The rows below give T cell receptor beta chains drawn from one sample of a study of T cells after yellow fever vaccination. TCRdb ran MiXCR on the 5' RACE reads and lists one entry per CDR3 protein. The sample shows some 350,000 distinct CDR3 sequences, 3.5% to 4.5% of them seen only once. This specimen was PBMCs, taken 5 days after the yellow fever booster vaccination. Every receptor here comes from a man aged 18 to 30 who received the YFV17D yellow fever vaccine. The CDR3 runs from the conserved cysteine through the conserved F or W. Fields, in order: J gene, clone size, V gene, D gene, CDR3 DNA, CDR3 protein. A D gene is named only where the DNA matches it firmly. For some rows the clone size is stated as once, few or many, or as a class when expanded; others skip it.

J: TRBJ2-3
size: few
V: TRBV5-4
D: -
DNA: TGTGCCAGCAGCCCATCGACTGGTAGCACAGATACGCAGTATTTT
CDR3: CASSPSTGSTDTQYF

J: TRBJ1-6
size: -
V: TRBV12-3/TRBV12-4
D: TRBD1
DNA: TGTGCCAGCAGGCGAGGTGGGACAGCAATTAATTCACCCCTCCACTTT
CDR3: CASRRGGTAINSPLHF

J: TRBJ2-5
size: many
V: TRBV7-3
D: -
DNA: TGTGCCAGCAGCTTACGACCGGGATACCAAGAGACCCAGTACTTC
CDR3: CASSLRPGYQETQYF

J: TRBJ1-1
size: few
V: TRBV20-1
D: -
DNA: TGCAGTGCTAGAGATCGTGGACAGAACACTGAAGCTTTCTTT
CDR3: CSARDRGQNTEAFF

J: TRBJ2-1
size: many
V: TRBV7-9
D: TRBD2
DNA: TGTGCCAGCAGCTCCCTTAGCGGGGGGGGATTGAGTGAGCAGTTCTTC
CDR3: CASSSLSGGGLSEQFF

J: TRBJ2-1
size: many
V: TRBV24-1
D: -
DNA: TGTGCCACCAGTGACCCAGGGGGGCCGTCCTACAATGAGCAGTTCTTC
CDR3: CATSDPGGPSYNEQFF

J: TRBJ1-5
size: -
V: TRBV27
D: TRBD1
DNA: TGTGCCAGCAGCCTATCCGGGACAGGGGGAACTCAGCCCCAGCATTTT
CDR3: CASSLSGTGGTQPQHF

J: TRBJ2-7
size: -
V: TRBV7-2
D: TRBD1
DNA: TGTGCCAGCAGCCGGGGACAGACCTCCTACGAGCAGTACTTC
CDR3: CASSRGQTSYEQYF

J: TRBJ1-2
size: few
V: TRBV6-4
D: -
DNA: TGTGCCAGCAGTGACCGGGGCGGCTACACCTTC
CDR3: CASSDRGGYTF

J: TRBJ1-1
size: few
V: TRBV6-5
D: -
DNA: TGTGCCAGCAGTTACCTCGCGGAAACTGAAGCTTTCTTT
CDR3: CASSYLAETEAFF

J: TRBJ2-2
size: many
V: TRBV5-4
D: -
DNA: TGTGCCAGCAGCTCCGGGAAAGCCTGGAACGGGGAGCTGTTTTTT
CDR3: CASSSGKAWNGELFF

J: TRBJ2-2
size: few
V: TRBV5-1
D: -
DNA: TGCGCCAGCAGCTTGAAAGGGGGTGCAAACACCGGGGAGCTGTTTTTT
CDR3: CASSLKGGANTGELFF

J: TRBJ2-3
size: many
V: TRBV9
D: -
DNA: TGTGCCAGCAGCGCCGAGAAGCCTGGGGCCCGAATCACAGATACGCAGTATTTT
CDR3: CASSAEKPGARITDTQYF

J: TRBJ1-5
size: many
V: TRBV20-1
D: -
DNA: TGCAGTGCCCCTCGGACGGGGGATGCTAGCAATCAGCCCCAGCATTTT
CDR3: CSAPRTGDASNQPQHF

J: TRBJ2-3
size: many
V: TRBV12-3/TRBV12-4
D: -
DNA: TGTGCCAGCAGTTTCGAAAGGGGGTTTGCAGATACGCAGTATTTT
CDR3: CASSFERGFADTQYF

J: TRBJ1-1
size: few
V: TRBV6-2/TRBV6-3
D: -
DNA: TGTGCCAGCACCGCCACTTGGGCCCGGGCTGAAGCTTTCTTT
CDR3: CASTATWARAEAFF

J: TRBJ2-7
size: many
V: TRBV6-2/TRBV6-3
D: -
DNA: TGTGCCAGCAGTTACTCAAGCTACGAGCAGTACTTC
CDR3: CASSYSSYEQYF